The 16 T cell receptor beta chains presented below share a single source sample, sequenced in a study of blood T cell repertoires in COVID-19. The data were produced by immunoSEQ multiplex PCR, yet TCRdb's version contains in-frame clones alone and is incomplete. Among about 100,000 clones, roughly 90% were seen once, and the ten largest hold about 1.8%. Sequenced: peripheral blood. The receptors were sampled from a man aged 55 to 70 with acute or convalescent COVID-19.

The count of this clone is one. At one boundary the junction diverges from the germline segment, which might be a read error. V gene TRBV14 combines with J gene TRBJ2-5, with 7 bases fitting TRBD2. The germline CDR1 and CDR2 sequences are SGHDN and FVKESK. CDR3 length: 15 amino acids. This chain's CDR3 is CASSQGGTAQGTQYF. CDR3 in DNA: TGTGCCAGCAGCCAGGGAGGGACGGCTCAAGGGACCCAGTACTTC.

The chain uses TRBV28 and TRBJ2-3; the match to TRBD1 covers 9 bases. The CDR3 extends over 13 amino acids. After removal of 3 bases from V and 6 bases from J, the junction contained 1 base not matched to a gene. CDR1 and CDR2 from the germline V gene are MDHEN and SYDVKM. CDR3 sequence (DNA): TGTGCCAGCAGTTTTGACAGGGGGGATACGCAGTATTTT. Its translation is CASSFDRGDTQYF.

The J gene is TRBJ2-1, the V gene TRBV28; TRBD2 matches at 9 bases. V lost 7 bases and J lost 9; bases outside the gene matches: 16. The CDR3 contains 16 residues. The germline V gene encodes CDR1 MDHEN and CDR2 SYDVKM. The DNA of the CDR3 is TGTGCCAGCAAGTTTAGAATGGCGGGAGGGCCCAGTGAGCAGTTCTTC. This sequence encodes CASKFRMAGGPSEQFF.

The chain uses TRBV7-9 and TRBJ2-5, with a possible D match to TRBD2 (5 bases). The CDR3 covers 14 residues. Trimming cost V 4 bases and J 4 bases, with 13 bases left between them. Germline CDR1 is SEHNR and CDR2 is FQNEAQ (reference sequence). The CDR3 protein is CASSSGLAGETQYF. CDR3 nucleotide sequence: TGTGCCAGCAGCTCCGGACTGGCGGGAGAGACCCAGTACTTC.

The sample holds one count of this clone. The gene calls are TRBV6-1 and TRBJ1-4; a weak D match, TRBD1 (5 bases). Germline-derived CDR1 and CDR2 are MNHNS and SASEGT. The V gene lost 2 bases and the J gene lost 7 bases, with 8 bases spanning the gap. The CDR3 contains 13 residues. The CDR3 reads CASSEYGGEKLFF. The CDR3 nucleotides are TGTGCCAGCAGTGAATACGGGGGTGAAAAACTGTTTTTT.

The chain joins TRBV7-2 to TRBJ1-2; D is perhaps TRBD1 (5 bases). Between the trimmed V and J ends, which lost 5 bases and 2 bases, there was a span of 18 bases. This CDR3 is built from 16 residues. Looked up from germline, CDR1 is SGHTA and CDR2 is FQGNSA. This chain's CDR3 is CASSPGGGTANYGYTF. In DNA form, the CDR3 reads TGTGCCAGCAGCCCAGGTGGGGGGACGGCAAACTATGGCTACACCTTC.

The chain uses TRBV9 and TRBJ2-3, with 9 positions matching TRBD2. The CDR3 totals 17 residues. V gave up 0 bases and J gave up 5 bases; unmatched junction bases: 10. Germline V CDR1 and CDR2: SGDLS, YYNGEE. The CDR3 is CASSVATGGLAGDTQYF. The CDR3 nucleotides read TGTGCCAGCAGCGTAGCTACGGGGGGACTAGCCGGAGATACGCAGTATTTT.

The V and J genes are TRBV6-5 and TRBJ1-1, with D perhaps matching TRBD1 (5 bases). Germline values: CDR1 MNHEY, CDR2 SVGAGI. V lost 7 bases to trimming and J lost 5 bases, with 17 bases between them. The CDR3 is 14 residues long. CDR3 region: CASTGGGRRTEAFF. Here the CDR3 DNA reads TGTGCCAGCACCGGGGGGGGGAGGCGGACTGAAGCTTTCTTT.

This chain links TRBV18 with TRBJ1-3; 10 bases are shared with TRBD1. The junction had 3 bases not matched to a gene; V was cut back by 3 bases and J by 4 bases. The CDR3 covers 15 residues. Germline V lookup: CDR1 KGHSH, CDR2 LQKENI. The DNA of the CDR3 is TGTGCCAGCTCACCCGACAGGGGGCAAGGAAACACCATATATTTT. Its translation: CASSPDRGQGNTIYF.

V is TRBV29-1 and J is TRBJ1-3, with 8 bases fitting TRBD1. Germline lookup yields CDR1 SQVTM and CDR2 ANQGSEA. This CDR3 is 14 amino acids long. V lost 8 bases, J lost 0 bases, and 6 bases stayed unmatched. This CDR3 reads CSSTGGGSGNTIYF. The CDR3 bases are TGCAGCTCCACAGGGGGAGGCTCTGGAAACACCATATATTTT.

This clone was detected only once. The chain couples TRBV7-3 to TRBJ2-3; the D gene is possibly TRBD1 (6 bases). With 3 bases removed from V and 0 bases from J, the gap between germline ends came to 13 bases. The CDR3 totals 16 residues. Germline assignment: CDR1 SGHTA and CDR2 FQGTGA. The CDR3 sequence: CASSLARGSSTDTQYF. The CDR3 nucleotides read TGTGCCAGCAGCTTGGCCAGGGGTTCTAGCACAGATACGCAGTATTTT.

A single count supports this clone. The V and J genes are TRBV19 and TRBJ2-3, with 8 nucleotides matching TRBD2. V lost 2 bases, J lost 4 bases, and 8 bases stayed unmatched. Germline lookup yields CDR1 LNHDA and CDR2 SQIVND (reference sequence). The CDR3 is 16 residues long. The CDR3, as DNA: TGTGCCAGTAGTATATTGGCGGGAGGTTATCCAGATACGCAGTATTTT. Protein: CASSILAGGYPDTQYF.

The J gene is TRBJ2-2, the V gene TRBV21-1; the D call in the table, TRBD2, was not verified against the DNA. TRBV21-1 is a listed pseudogene. The CDR3 length is 19 residues. This CDR3 is CASSRQLAGGPETTGELFF. The DNA for the CDR3 is TGTGCCAGCAGCAGACAACTAGCGGGAGGGCCGGAGACCACCGGGGAGCTGTTTTTT.

This clone was detected only a few times. The chain carries TRBV3-1 (or the pseudogene TRBV3-2) and TRBJ2-7; 7 nucleotides line up with TRBD1. The CDR3 consists of 13 residues. V shed 6 bases, J shed 5 bases, and the junction held 7 bases outside the gene matches. Germline assignment: CDR1 LGHDT and CDR2 YNNKEL (reference sequence). The DNA for the CDR3 is TGTGCCAGCAGTCTACAGGGGCCCCACGAGCAGTACTTC. This sequence encodes CASSLQGPHEQYF.

The chain joins TRBV29-1 to TRBJ2-1, with 8 bases identical to TRBD2. Trimming cost V 1 base and J 7 bases; bases outside gene matches: 9. The CDR3 contains 15 residues. Looked up from germline, CDR1 is SQVTM and CDR2 is ANQGSEA. CDR3 bases: TGCAGCGTTGAAGTTGGCGGGAGGCCCCGGAATGAGCAGTTCTTC. Amino acids: CSVEVGGRPRNEQFF.

The chain uses TRBV25-1 and TRBJ2-5; possible D gene TRBD2, 7 bases. CDR1 and CDR2 from the germline V gene are MGHDK and SYGVNS. Trimming removed 8 bases from V and 5 bases from J, with 12 bases in between. This CDR3 comprises 12 residues. CDR3 nucleotides: TGTGCCAGCGAAAAGGGGGGGGAGACCCAGTACTTC. Translating gives CASEKGGETQYF.